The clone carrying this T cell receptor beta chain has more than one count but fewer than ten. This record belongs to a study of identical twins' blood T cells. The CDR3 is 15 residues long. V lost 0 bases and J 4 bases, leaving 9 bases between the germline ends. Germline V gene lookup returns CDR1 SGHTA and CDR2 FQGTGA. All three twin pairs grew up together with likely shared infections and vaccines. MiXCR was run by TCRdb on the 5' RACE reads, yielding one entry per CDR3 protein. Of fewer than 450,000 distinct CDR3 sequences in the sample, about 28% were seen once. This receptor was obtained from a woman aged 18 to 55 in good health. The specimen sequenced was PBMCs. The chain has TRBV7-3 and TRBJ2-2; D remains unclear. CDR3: CASSLTGMLTGELFF. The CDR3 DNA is TGTGCCAGCAGCTTAACAGGGATGCTCACCGGGGAGCTGTTTTTT. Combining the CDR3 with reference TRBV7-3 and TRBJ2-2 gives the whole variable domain GAGVSQTPSNKVTEKGKYVELRCDPISGHTALYWYRQSLGQGPEFLIYFQGTGAADDSGLPNDRFFAVRPEGSVSTLKIQRTERGDSAVYLCASSLTGMLTGELFFGEGSRLTVL.